This is a list of T cell receptor beta chains from one sample in a study of blood T cells in healthy people across ages. TCRdb reprocessed the 5' RACE reads via MiXCR and lists one record per CDR3 protein. The sample lists roughly 1,300,000 distinct CDR3 sequences, roughly 64% occurring once. The sample comprised blood. Receptor source: a man younger than 35 in good health. CDR3s include the opening cysteine and the closing phenylalanine or tryptophan. The D gene is left open where the match is weak. Size values are once, few and many counts, or a class for expanded clones, and some rows have none.

V: TRBV21-1; D: NA; J: TRBJ2-5; size: NA; DNA: TGTGCCAGCAGCATACTTACCGGGACTAGAAGAGAGACCCAGTACTTC; CDR3: CASSILTGTRRETQYF
V: TRBV3-1; D: NA; J: TRBJ1-2; size: NA; DNA: TGTGCCAGCAGCCAAGGAGGCCTTGGCTACACCTTC; CDR3: CASSQGGLGYTF
V: TRBV29-1; D: NA; J: TRBJ2-7; size: NA; DNA: TGCAGCGTTGTTATGAACTACGAGCAGTACTTC; CDR3: CSVVMNYEQYF
V: TRBV4-3; D: NA; J: TRBJ2-1; size: NA; DNA: TGCGCCAGCAGCCAAAGAGGCGGTGTCTACAATGAGCAGTTCTTC; CDR3: CASSQRGGVYNEQFF
V: TRBV15; D: NA; J: TRBJ2-7; size: NA; DNA: TGTGCCACCGCGGAGTCCTCCTACGAGCAGTACTTC; CDR3: CATAESSYEQYF
V: TRBV20-1; D: TRBD1; J: TRBJ2-7; size: NA; DNA: TGCAGTGCTAGAGTCCGGGACAGGGGGCTCGACGAGCAGTACTTC; CDR3: CSARVRDRGLDEQYF
V: TRBV5-1; D: NA; J: TRBJ1-1; size: NA; DNA: TGCGCCAGCAGCTCGCCACCGGAATCTGAAGCTTTCTTT; CDR3: CASSSPPESEAFF
V: TRBV20-1; D: NA; J: TRBJ2-3; size: NA; DNA: TGCAGTGCTAGAACCCGGGAGGGGACAGTGACAGATACGCAGTATTTT; CDR3: CSARTREGTVTDTQYF
V: TRBV6-1; D: NA; J: TRBJ1-1; size: NA; DNA: TGTGCCAGCAGGGACCCAGCTGAAGCTTTCTTT; CDR3: CASRDPAEAFF
V: TRBV15; D: NA; J: TRBJ2-5; size: NA; DNA: TGTGCCACCAGCAGAGATCCCCAGAGGGAGACCCAGTACTTC; CDR3: CATSRDPQRETQYF
V: TRBV28; D: TRBD1; J: TRBJ2-7; size: once; DNA: TGTACCTGCAGTGTCCGGGACAGGGACAACGAGCAGTACTTC; CDR3: CTCSVRDRDNEQYF
V: TRBV6-2/TRBV6-3; D: TRBD1; J: TRBJ1-5; size: NA; DNA: TGTGCCAGCAGTTACTCGACAGGGGAAGAGACAGGGGGCGGAAATCAGCCCCAGCATTTT; CDR3: CASSYSTGEETGGGNQPQHF
V: TRBV9; D: TRBD1; J: TRBJ1-3; size: once; DNA: TGTGCCAGCAGCGCCCGACAGGGAATGGATGGAAACACCATATATTTT; CDR3: CASSARQGMDGNTIYF
V: TRBV11-2; D: NA; J: TRBJ1-6; size: NA; DNA: TGTGCCAGCAGCTTAAGGGGGGTCAATAATTCACCCCTCCACTTT; CDR3: CASSLRGVNNSPLHF
V: TRBV20-1; D: NA; J: TRBJ2-3; size: once; DNA: TGCAGTGCTAAGTTTGCTCTCACTGTCACAGATACGCAGTATTTT; CDR3: CSAKFALTVTDTQYF
V: TRBV3-1; D: NA; J: TRBJ1-6; size: NA; DNA: TGTGCCAGCAGCCAACGCCGGGATTTTTCACCCCTCCACTTT; CDR3: CASSQRRDFSPLHF
V: TRBV3-1; D: TRBD2; J: TRBJ2-2; size: NA; DNA: TGTGCCAGCAGCCAAGATGCGGGACTAGTAGGAACCGGGGAGCTGTTTTTT; CDR3: CASSQDAGLVGTGELFF
V: TRBV12-3/TRBV12-4; D: NA; J: TRBJ2-1; size: NA; DNA: TGTGCCAGCAGTTTGGGAAGGGCTATAAAGTTCTTC; CDR3: CASSLGRAIKFF
V: TRBV29-1; D: NA; J: TRBJ1-2; size: NA; DNA: TGCAGCGTTCACAGGGAGGTCTATGGCTACACCTTC; CDR3: CSVHREVYGYTF
V: TRBV20-1; D: NA; J: TRBJ2-7; size: NA; DNA: TGCAGTGCTTCGGTGCGGCGCGAGCAGTACTTC; CDR3: CSASVRREQYF
V: TRBV6-1; D: NA; J: TRBJ1-4; size: NA; DNA: TGCGCCAGCAGGATGGGGTCCATTGAAAAACTGTTTTTT; CDR3: CASRMGSIEKLFF